The 14 T cell receptor beta chains below come from one sample, sequenced in a study of cytomegalovirus exposure and HLA in healthy donors. The PCR ran on 60 Vbeta and 13 Jbeta primers. Sequenced by immunoSEQ multiplex PCR; TCRdb stores in-frame clones only, minus some. The profile shows fewer than 200,000 clones, around 75% of them singletons. The specimen was PBMCs. The receptors come from a woman aged 25 to 45 in good health and CMV-seronegative.

This sequence joins TRBV5-6 and TRBJ2-1; 7 positions match TRBD1. Trimming removed 0 bases from V and 9 bases from J; junction bases left unmatched: 12. The CDR3 sequence is 16 residues long. Germline CDR1 SGHDT, CDR2 YYEEEE. CDR3 nucleotides: TGTGCCAGCAGCTTGGCCTCGACAGGGTTCGTGCGTGAGCAGTTCTTC. This translates into CASSLASTGFVREQFF.

The J gene is TRBJ2-5, the V gene TRBV6-1, with 10 bases lining up with TRBD1. The CDR3 spans 14 residues. V lost 5 bases, J lost 2 bases, and 2 bases stayed unmatched. CDR1 is MNHNS and CDR2 is SASEGT in the germline V gene. The CDR3 nucleotides read TGTGCCAGCAGTAAGGACAGGGGGCAAGAGACCCAGTACTTC. This sequence encodes CASSKDRGQETQYF.

The chain is built from TRBV7-2 and TRBJ2-3; 7 positions agree with TRBD2. Trimming removed 1 base from V and 6 bases from J; junction bases left unmatched: 7. The CDR3 loop spans 15 amino acids. Looked up from germline, CDR1 is SGHTA and CDR2 is FQGNSA. The CDR3 here is CASSLERRELDTQYF. The CDR3 DNA follows: TGTGCCAGCAGCTTAGAAAGGCGGGAGCTGGATACGCAGTATTTT.

The chain employs TRBV29-1 and TRBJ1-1; tentative D call: TRBD1 (6 bases). Germline V gives CDR1 SQVTM, CDR2 ANQGSEA. The CDR3 spans 13 residues. With 6 bases removed from V and 1 base from J, the gap between germline ends came to 12 bases. This chain's CDR3 is CSVRGGTNTEAFF. In DNA, the CDR3 is TGCAGCGTCCGAGGGGGAACGAACACTGAAGCTTTCTTT.

The genes are TRBV6-4 and TRBJ2-1; 9 bases fit TRBD2. V was clipped by 2 bases and J by 7 bases; unmatched bases: 6. The CDR3 has 15 residues. Germline V gives CDR1 MRHNA, CDR2 SNTAGT. CDR3 in amino acids: CASSDRAGGQNEQFF. The CDR3 DNA follows: TGTGCCAGCAGTGACCGGGCGGGAGGGCAAAATGAGCAGTTCTTC.

This clone has more than one count but fewer than ten. The V call is TRBV7-9, the J call TRBJ2-2; perhaps TRBD2 as D (7 bases). The CDR3 covers 16 residues. Trimming shortened V by 5 bases and J by 0 bases, and 13 bases separated the two germline ends. CDR1 is SEHNR, CDR2 FQNEAQ, per germline (reference sequence). This chain's CDR3 is CASSPPGGANTGELFF. The CDR3 DNA is TGTGCCAGCAGCCCCCCGGGGGGCGCGAACACCGGGGAGCTGTTTTTT.

The chain has TRBV27 and TRBJ1-5; 7 bases match TRBD1. V lost 5 bases and J lost 5; bases outside the gene matches: 12. Germline assignment: CDR1 MNHEY and CDR2 SMNVEV (reference sequence). CDR3 length equals 16 residues. The CDR3: CASSGEPTGLYQPQHF. DNA of the CDR3: TGTGCCAGCAGTGGGGAACCGACAGGGTTGTATCAGCCCCAGCATTTT.

This chain joins TRBV28 and TRBJ2-3, with TRBD1 as a possible D gene (6 bases). V dropped 8 bases and J dropped 3 bases, with 18 bases sitting between them. CDR1 and CDR2 from the germline V gene are MDHEN and SYDVKM. This CDR3 comprises 15 residues. The CDR3 region has the DNA TGTGCCAGCGAAATAAATGCAGGGGCAACAGATACGCAGTATTTT. Protein: CASEINAGATDTQYF.

The genes are TRBV19 and TRBJ1-6, with D maybe TRBD1 (6 bases). The CDR3 sequence is 14 residues long. Trimming cost V 5 bases and J 10 bases, with 15 bases left between them. CDR1 LNHDA and CDR2 SQIVND come from the germline V gene (reference sequence). DNA for the CDR3: TGTGCCAGTAGTTGGGACACCGGAAAGTCACCCCTCCACTTT. Translation: CASSWDTGKSPLHF.

Only a few counts were recorded for this clone. V usage is TRBV6-4 and J usage is TRBJ1-1, with D tentatively TRBD1 (6 bases). The V gene lost 3 bases and the J gene lost 1 base, with 6 bases spanning the gap. Germline lookup yields CDR1 MRHNA and CDR2 SNTAGT. This CDR3 has 13 residues. Written as DNA, the CDR3 is TGTGCCAGCAGTGAGGGGGCGAACACTGAAGCTTTCTTT. This encodes CASSEGANTEAFF.

The chain joins TRBV30 to TRBJ2-5; D might be TRBD1 (6 bases). The CDR3 covers 14 residues. The V gene's germline CDR1 is GTSNPN and CDR2 SVGIG (reference sequence). V lost 3 bases and J lost 5, with 16 bases in between. The CDR3 DNA is TGTGCCTGGAGCGGCGAGGGGGACACGGAGACCCAGTACTTC. Protein: CAWSGEGDTETQYF.

In DNA form, the CDR3 reads TGCGCCAGCAGCCATACCCTCAGGGACGAGCAGTACTTC. Amino acid sequence: CASSHTLRDEQYF. The chain couples TRBV4-1 to TRBJ2-7; tentatively, D is TRBD1 (5 bases). Trimming cost V 3 bases and J 5 bases, with 11 bases left between them. Germline V CDR1 and CDR2: MGHRA, YSYEKL. This CDR3 has 13 amino acids.

J is TRBJ2-1 and V is TRBV7-9; D is unclear. The CDR3 consists of 13 residues. V lost 4 bases to trimming and J lost 2 bases, with 6 bases between them. Per the germline V gene, CDR1 is SEHNR and CDR2 is FQNEAQ (reference sequence). DNA for the CDR3: TGTGCCAGCAGCTCCCCCACCTACAATGAGCAGTTCTTC. It translates to CASSSPTYNEQFF.

This rearrangement joins TRBV9 to TRBJ2-1, with 10 bases aligning to TRBD2. V shed 4 bases and J 5 bases; nucleotides not matched to a gene: 15. Per the germline V gene, CDR1 is SGDLS and CDR2 is YYNGEE. This CDR3 is 18 amino acids long. Here the CDR3 DNA reads TGTGCCAGCAGCCACGTAGCGGGGGGCCCAAATACCCACAATGAGCAGTTCTTC. The encoded protein is CASSHVAGGPNTHNEQFF.